One TCR beta chain is described in this entry. V shed 5 bases, J shed 5 bases, and the junction held 8 bases outside the gene matches. The CDR3 totals 14 residues. Looked up from germline, CDR1 is SGHTA and CDR2 is FQGNSA. These data come from a study of blood T cells in healthy people across ages. With a J-beta primer mix and a sample-barcoded 5' primer, a second PCR ran roughly 7 to 11 cycles. TCRdb re-analysed the 5' RACE reads in MiXCR, keeping a single row per CDR3 protein. The sample includes over 1.5 million distinct CDR3 sequences, about 50% seen only once; the top ten take roughly 2.1%. This chain joins TRBV7-2 and TRBJ2-5; 7 nucleotides match TRBD1. The clonotype was recovered from a woman in her 40s in good health. Material for sequencing was blood. In nucleotides, the CDR3 is TGTGCCAGCAGCCCTAGGGACAGCGTCGAGACCCAGTACTTC. Its translation is CASSPRDSVETQYF.